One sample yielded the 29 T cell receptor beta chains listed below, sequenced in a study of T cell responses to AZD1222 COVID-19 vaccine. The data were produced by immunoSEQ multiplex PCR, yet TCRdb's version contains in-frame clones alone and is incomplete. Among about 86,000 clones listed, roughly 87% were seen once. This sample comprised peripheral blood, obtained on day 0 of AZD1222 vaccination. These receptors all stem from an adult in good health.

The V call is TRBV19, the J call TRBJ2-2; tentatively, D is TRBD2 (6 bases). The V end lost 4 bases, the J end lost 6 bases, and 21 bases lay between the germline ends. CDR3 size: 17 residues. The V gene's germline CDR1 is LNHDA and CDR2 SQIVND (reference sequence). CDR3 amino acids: CASSNRPAGLFPGELFF. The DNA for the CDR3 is TGTGCCAGTAGTAATAGACCTGCGGGGCTGTTTCCCGGGGAGCTGTTTTTT. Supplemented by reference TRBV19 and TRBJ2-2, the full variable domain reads DGGITQSPKYLFRKEGQNVTLSCEQNLNHDAMYWYRQDPGQGLRLIYYSQIVNDFQKGDIAEGYSVSREKKESFPLTVTSAQKNPTAFYLCASSNRPAGLFPGELFFGEGSRLTVL.

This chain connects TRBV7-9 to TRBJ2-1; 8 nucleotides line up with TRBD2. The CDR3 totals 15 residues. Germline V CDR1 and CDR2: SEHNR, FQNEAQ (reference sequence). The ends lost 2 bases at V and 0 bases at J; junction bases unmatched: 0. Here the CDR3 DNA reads TGTGCCAGCAGCTTACTAGCGGGCTCCTACAATGAGCAGTTCTTC. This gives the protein CASSLLAGSYNEQFF. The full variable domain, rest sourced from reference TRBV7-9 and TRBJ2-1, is DTGVSQNPRHKITKRGQNVTFRCDPISEHNRLYWYRQTLGQGPEFLTYFQNEAQLEKSRLLSDRFSAERPKGSFSTLEIQRTEQGDSAMYLCASSLLAGSYNEQFFGPGTRLTVL.

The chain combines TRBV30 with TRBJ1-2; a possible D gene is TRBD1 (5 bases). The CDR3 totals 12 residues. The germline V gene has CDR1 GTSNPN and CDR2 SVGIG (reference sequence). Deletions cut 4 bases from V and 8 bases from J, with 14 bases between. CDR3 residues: CAWTPVGEGYTF. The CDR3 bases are TGTGCCTGGACGCCGGTAGGGGAAGGCTACACCTTC.

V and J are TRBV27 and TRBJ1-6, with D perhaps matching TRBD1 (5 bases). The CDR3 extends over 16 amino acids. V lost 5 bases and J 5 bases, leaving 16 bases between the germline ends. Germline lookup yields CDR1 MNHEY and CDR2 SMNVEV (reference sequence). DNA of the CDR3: TGTGCCAGCAGTGCCAGAGGGACCGAGCATAATTCACCCCTCCACTTT. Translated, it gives CASSARGTEHNSPLHF.

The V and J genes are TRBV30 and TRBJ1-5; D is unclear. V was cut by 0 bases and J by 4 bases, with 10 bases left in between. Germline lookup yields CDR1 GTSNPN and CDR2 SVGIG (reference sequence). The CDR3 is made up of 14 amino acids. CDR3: CAWSVWGGNQPQHF. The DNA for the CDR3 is TGTGCCTGGAGTGTTTGGGGTGGAAATCAGCCCCAGCATTTT.

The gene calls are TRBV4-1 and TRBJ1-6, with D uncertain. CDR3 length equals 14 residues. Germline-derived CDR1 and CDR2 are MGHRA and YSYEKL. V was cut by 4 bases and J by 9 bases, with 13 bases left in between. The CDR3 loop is CASSPGVSGSPLHF. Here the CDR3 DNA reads TGCGCCAGCAGCCCGGGTGTCAGTGGTTCACCCCTCCACTTT.

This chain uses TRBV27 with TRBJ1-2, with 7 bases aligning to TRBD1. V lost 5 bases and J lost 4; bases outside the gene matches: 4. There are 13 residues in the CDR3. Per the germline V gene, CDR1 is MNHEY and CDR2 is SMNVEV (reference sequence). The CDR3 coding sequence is TGTGCCAGCAGTACCAGGACAGGCTATGGCTACACCTTC. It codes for CASSTRTGYGYTF.

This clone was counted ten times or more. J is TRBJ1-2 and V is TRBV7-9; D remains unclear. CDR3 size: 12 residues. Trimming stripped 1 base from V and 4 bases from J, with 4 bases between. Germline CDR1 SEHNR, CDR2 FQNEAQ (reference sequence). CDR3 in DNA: TGTGCCAGCAGCTTAGGGACCTATGGCTACACCTTC. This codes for CASSLGTYGYTF. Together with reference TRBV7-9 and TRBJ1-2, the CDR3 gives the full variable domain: DTGVSQNPRHKITKRGQNVTFRCDPISEHNRLYWYRQTLGQGPEFLTYFQNEAQLEKSRLLSDRFSAERPKGSFSTLEIQRTEQGDSAMYLCASSLGTYGYTFGSGTRLTVV.

The CDR3 protein is CASSFYRDNTEAFF. The CDR3 nucleotides read TGTGCCAGCAGTTTTTACAGGGATAACACTGAAGCTTTCTTT. The chain uses TRBV27 and TRBJ1-1, with a tentative D call TRBD1 (6 bases). Per the germline V gene, CDR1 is MNHEY and CDR2 is SMNVEV (reference sequence). The length of the CDR3 is 14 residues. V was cut by 3 bases and J by 2 bases, with 10 bases left in between.

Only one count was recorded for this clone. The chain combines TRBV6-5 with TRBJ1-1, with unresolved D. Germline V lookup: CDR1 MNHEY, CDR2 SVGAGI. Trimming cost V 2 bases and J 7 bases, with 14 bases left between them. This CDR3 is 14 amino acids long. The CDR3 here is CASSYAQRPLEAFF. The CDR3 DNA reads TGTGCCAGCAGTTACGCACAGAGACCCCTTGAAGCTTTCTTT.

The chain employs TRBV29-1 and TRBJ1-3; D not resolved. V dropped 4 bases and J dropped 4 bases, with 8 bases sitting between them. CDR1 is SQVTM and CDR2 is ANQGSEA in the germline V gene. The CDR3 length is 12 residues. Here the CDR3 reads CSVAAGGNTIYF. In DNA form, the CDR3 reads TGCAGCGTTGCGGCCGGCGGAAACACCATATATTTT.

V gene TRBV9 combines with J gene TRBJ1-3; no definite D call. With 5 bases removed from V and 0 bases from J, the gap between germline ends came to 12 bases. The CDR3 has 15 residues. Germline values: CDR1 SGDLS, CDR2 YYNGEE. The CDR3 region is CASSPWSGSGNTIYF. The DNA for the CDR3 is TGTGCCAGCAGTCCCTGGTCGGGCTCTGGAAACACCATATATTTT.

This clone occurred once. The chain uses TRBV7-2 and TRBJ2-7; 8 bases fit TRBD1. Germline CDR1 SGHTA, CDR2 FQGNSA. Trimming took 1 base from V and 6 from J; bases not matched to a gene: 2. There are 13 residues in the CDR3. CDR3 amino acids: CASSLGTGREQYF. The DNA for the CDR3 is TGTGCCAGCAGCTTAGGGACAGGGCGCGAGCAGTACTTC.

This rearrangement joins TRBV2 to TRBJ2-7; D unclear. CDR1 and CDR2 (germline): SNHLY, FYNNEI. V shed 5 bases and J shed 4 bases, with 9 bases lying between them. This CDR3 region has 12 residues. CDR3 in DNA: TGTGCCAGCAGTCTAACAGCTTACGAGCAGTACTTC. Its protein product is CASSLTAYEQYF.

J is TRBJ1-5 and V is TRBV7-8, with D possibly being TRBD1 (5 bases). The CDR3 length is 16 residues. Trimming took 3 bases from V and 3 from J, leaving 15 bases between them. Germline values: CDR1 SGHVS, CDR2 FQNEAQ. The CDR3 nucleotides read TGTGCCAGCAGCTTCCTCCATCAGGGCTACAATCAGCCCCAGCATTTT. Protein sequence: CASSFLHQGYNQPQHF.

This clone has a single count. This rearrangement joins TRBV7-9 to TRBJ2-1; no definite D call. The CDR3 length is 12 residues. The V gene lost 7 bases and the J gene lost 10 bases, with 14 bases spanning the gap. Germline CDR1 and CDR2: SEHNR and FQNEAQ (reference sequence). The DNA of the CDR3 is TGTGCCAGCACCGAAAATCAGCGCGAGCAGTTCTTC. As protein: CASTENQREQFF.

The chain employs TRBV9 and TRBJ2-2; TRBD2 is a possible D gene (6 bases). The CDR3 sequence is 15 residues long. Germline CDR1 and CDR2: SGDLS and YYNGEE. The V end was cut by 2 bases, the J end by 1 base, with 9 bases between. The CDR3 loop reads CASSVGGRNTGELFF. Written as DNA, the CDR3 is TGTGCCAGCAGCGTCGGGGGAAGGAACACCGGGGAGCTGTTTTTT.

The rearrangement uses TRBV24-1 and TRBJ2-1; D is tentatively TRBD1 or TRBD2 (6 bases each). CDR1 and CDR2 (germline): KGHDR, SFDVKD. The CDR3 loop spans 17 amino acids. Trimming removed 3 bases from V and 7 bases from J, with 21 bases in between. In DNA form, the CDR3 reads TGTGCCACCAGTGATGGGGGGCAGGCACTACCGGGGAATGAGCAGTTCTTC. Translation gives CATSDGGQALPGNEQFF.

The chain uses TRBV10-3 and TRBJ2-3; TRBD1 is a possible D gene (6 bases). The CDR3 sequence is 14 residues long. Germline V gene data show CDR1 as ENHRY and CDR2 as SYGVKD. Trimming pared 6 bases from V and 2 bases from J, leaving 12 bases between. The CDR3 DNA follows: TGTGCCATCAGGGCCGGGACACCCACAGATACGCAGTATTTT. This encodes CAIRAGTPTDTQYF.

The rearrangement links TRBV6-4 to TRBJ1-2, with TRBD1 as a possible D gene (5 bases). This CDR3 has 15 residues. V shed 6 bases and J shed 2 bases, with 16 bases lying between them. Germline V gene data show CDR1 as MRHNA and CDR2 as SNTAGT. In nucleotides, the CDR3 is TGTGCCAGCAGCGAGGGGCCGGGGCCGAACTATGGCTACACCTTC. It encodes CASSEGPGPNYGYTF.

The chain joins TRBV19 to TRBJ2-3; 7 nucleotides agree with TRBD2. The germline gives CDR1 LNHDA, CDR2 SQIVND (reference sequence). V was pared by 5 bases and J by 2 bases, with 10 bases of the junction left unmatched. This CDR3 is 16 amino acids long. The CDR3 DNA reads TGTGCCAGTAGTCTGTACGCTAGCGGCAACACAGATACGCAGTATTTT. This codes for CASSLYASGNTDTQYF.

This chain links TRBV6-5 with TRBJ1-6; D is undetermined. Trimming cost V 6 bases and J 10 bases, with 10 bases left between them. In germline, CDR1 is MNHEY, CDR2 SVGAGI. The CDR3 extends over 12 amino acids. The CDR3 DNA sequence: TGTGCCAGCAGCACGGTCGGATCACCCCTCCACTTT. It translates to CASSTVGSPLHF.

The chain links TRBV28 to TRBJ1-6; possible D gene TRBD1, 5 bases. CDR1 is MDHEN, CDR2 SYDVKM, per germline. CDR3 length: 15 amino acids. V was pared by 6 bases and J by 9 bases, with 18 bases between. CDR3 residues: CASRTPGHSRSPLHF. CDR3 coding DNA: TGTGCCAGCAGGACTCCGGGGCATTCGCGTTCACCCCTCCACTTT.

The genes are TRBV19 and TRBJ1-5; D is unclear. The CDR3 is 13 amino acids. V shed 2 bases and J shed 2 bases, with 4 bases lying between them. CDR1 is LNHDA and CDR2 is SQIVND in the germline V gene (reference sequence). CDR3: CASSIRGNQPQHF. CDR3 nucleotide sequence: TGTGCCAGTAGTATAAGGGGCAATCAGCCCCAGCATTTT.

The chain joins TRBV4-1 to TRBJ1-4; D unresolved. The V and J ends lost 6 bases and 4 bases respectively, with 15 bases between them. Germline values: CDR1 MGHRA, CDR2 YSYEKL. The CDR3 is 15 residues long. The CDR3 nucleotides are TGCGCCAGCAGTAAATCAGCGAATAATAATGAAAAACTGTTTTTT. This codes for CASSKSANNNEKLFF.

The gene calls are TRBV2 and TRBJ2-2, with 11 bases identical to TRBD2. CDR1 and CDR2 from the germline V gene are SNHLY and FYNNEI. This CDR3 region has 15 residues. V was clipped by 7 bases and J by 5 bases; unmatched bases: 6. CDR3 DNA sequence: TGTGCCAGCACAAAGGCTAGCGGGGGGACCGGGGAGCTGTTTTTT. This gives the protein CASTKASGGTGELFF.

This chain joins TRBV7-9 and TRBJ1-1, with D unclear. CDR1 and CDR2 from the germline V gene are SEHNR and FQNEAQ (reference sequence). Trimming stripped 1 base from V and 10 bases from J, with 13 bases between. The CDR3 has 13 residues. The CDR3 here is CASSLEVAVGAFF. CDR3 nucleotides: TGTGCCAGCAGCTTAGAAGTGGCAGTTGGAGCTTTCTTT.

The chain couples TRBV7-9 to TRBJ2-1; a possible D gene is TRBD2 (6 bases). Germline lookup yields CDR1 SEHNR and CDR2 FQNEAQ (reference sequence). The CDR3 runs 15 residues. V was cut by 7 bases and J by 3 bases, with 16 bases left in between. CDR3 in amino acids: CASTSIGGNYNEQFF. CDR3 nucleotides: TGTGCCAGCACCTCAATCGGGGGTAACTACAATGAGCAGTTCTTC.

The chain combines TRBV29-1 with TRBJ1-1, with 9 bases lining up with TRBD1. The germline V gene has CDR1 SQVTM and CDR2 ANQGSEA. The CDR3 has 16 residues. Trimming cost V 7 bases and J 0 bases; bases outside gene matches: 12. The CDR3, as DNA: TGCAGCGCCCTGGGGGGACAGGGAACCATGAACACTGAAGCTTTCTTT. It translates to CSALGGQGTMNTEAFF.